The 19 T cell receptor beta chains reported below all come from one sample, sequenced in a study of control samples from healthy donors and cancer patients. Assay used: immunoSEQ multiplex PCR; TCRdb lists only in-frame clones, some missing. This sample has about 160,000 clones, with approximately 90% found just once. Input material: blood. These receptors were obtained from a woman younger than 45 in good health.

The rearrangement links TRBV29-1 to TRBJ2-7, with D tentatively TRBD1 or TRBD2 (7 bases each). CDR3 length: 16 amino acids. Trimming removed 3 bases at V and 1 base at J, with 19 bases between. The germline V gene encodes CDR1 SQVTM and CDR2 ANQGSEA. The CDR3 region is CSVEGGGEGESYEQYF. The CDR3 nucleotides read TGCAGCGTTGAGGGAGGGGGCGAGGGAGAATCCTACGAGCAGTACTTC.

The chain employs TRBV6-1 and TRBJ2-5, with 7 bases that match TRBD1. From germline, CDR1 is MNHNS and CDR2 SASEGT. CDR3 length: 17 amino acids. V dropped 0 bases and J dropped 6; count of bases not matched to a gene: 13. In DNA, the CDR3 is TGTGCCAGCAGTGAAGCGCCGGCAGGGGGTATCGTGAAGACCCAGTACTTC. Its protein is CASSEAPAGGIVKTQYF.

The genes are TRBV4-2 and TRBJ2-5; TRBD2 is a possible D gene (5 bases). The CDR3 has 13 residues. V was trimmed by 5 bases and J by 5 bases, leaving 12 bases between them. Germline V gene data show CDR1 as LGHNA and CDR2 as YNFKEQ. CDR3 sequence: CASSSQGGETQYF. DNA for the CDR3: TGTGCCAGCAGCTCGCAAGGCGGGGAGACCCAGTACTTC.

The CDR3 protein is CASSPGVMQPQHF. The CDR3 DNA reads as TGTGCCAGCAGCCCCGGAGTTATGCAGCCCCAGCATTTT. The rearrangement joins TRBV28 to TRBJ1-5; D not certain. Germline V CDR1 and CDR2: MDHEN, SYDVKM. V lost 6 bases to trimming and J lost 7 bases, with 13 bases between them. The CDR3 loop spans 13 amino acids.

V gene TRBV5-6 combines with J gene TRBJ2-1, with D perhaps matching TRBD2 (6 bases). Germline CDR1 SGHDT, CDR2 YYEEEE. The CDR3 is made up of 16 amino acids. V gave up 2 bases and J gave up 3 bases, with 15 bases separating them. CDR3 region: CASSFTGTPGYNEQFF. Here the CDR3 DNA reads TGTGCCAGCAGCTTTACCGGGACTCCGGGCTACAATGAGCAGTTCTTC.

This sequence joins TRBV24-1 and TRBJ1-5; D is possibly TRBD1 (6 bases). The CDR3 length is 12 residues. Germline V gene lookup returns CDR1 KGHDR and CDR2 SFDVKD. The V end was cut by 6 bases, the J end by 6 bases, with 8 bases between. CDR3 nucleotide sequence: TGTGCCACCAGTTTACAGGGTCAGCCCCAGCATTTT. This translates into CATSLQGQPQHF.

The sample holds a few counts of this clone. The chain recombines TRBV3-1 (or the pseudogene TRBV3-2) with TRBJ1-6; perhaps TRBD1 as D (6 bases). The germline V and J ends were trimmed by 4 bases and 10 bases, with 11 bases remaining between them. This CDR3 is 13 amino acids long. The germline gives CDR1 LGHDT, CDR2 YNNKEL (reference sequence). CDR3 coding DNA: TGTGCCAGCAGCCCCCAGGGGCGGTCACCCCTCCACTTT. Translating it yields CASSPQGRSPLHF.

This clone has only a few counts. Different DNA sequences within this sample yield the same CDR3. The V call is TRBV6-4, the J call TRBJ2-2, with D perhaps matching TRBD2 (6 bases). Germline loops: CDR1 MRHNA, CDR2 SNTAGT. This CDR3 has 13 residues. Trimming stripped 8 bases from V and 2 bases from J, with 9 bases between. Here the CDR3 DNA reads TGTGCCAGCTCCGCGGGAAACACCGGGGAGCTGTTTTTT. Translated: CASSAGNTGELFF.

The V and J genes are TRBV28 and TRBJ2-1; TRBD1 is a possible D gene (5 bases). The CDR3 consists of 14 residues. Germline loops: CDR1 MDHEN, CDR2 SYDVKM. The V gene lost 3 bases and the J gene lost 1 base, with 7 bases spanning the gap. The CDR3 is CASSLQGSYNEQFF. The DNA for the CDR3 is TGTGCCAGCAGTTTGCAGGGTTCCTACAATGAGCAGTTCTTC.

This chain connects TRBV28 to TRBJ2-7; D is uncertain. CDR3 length: 11 residues. In germline, CDR1 is MDHEN, CDR2 SYDVKM. Trimming left V 4 bases short and J 4 bases short, with 5 bases between. The CDR3 region is CASSSVYEQYF. The CDR3 region has the DNA TGTGCCAGCAGTTCCGTTTACGAGCAGTACTTC.

This sequence joins TRBV28 and TRBJ1-2; D is undetermined. Looked up from germline, CDR1 is MDHEN and CDR2 is SYDVKM. This CDR3 spans 15 amino acids. V lost 2 bases to trimming and J lost 7 bases, with 17 bases between them. CDR3 loop: CASSLNLLRLSGYTF. The CDR3 nucleotides are TGTGCCAGCAGTTTAAATCTCCTGAGGTTGAGTGGCTACACCTTC.

The gene calls are TRBV5-1 and TRBJ2-5; D is unresolved. The germline V and J ends were trimmed by 4 bases and 4 bases, with 8 bases remaining between them. This CDR3 comprises 12 residues. Per the germline V gene, CDR1 is SGHRS and CDR2 is YFSETQ. CDR3 region: CASSRERETQYF. CDR3 coding DNA: TGCGCCAGCAGCCGTGAGCGAGAGACCCAGTACTTC.

CDR3 DNA sequence: TGCGCCAGCAGCCAGGGGGTCCGCTCCTACAATGAGCAGTTCTTC. Translating gives CASSQGVRSYNEQFF. The chain employs TRBV4-1 and TRBJ2-1; TRBD1 or TRBD2 may be the D gene (5 bases each). This CDR3 contains 15 residues. V gave up 3 bases and J gave up 0 bases, with 9 bases separating them. Germline V gives CDR1 MGHRA, CDR2 YSYEKL.

The chain has TRBV5-4 and TRBJ2-2, with TRBD2 matching over 13 bases. This CDR3 has 17 amino acids. Germline values: CDR1 SGHNT, CDR2 YYREEE (reference sequence). Trimming at V came to 4 bases and at J to 1 base, leaving 4 bases not matched to a gene. CDR3 nucleotide sequence: TGTGCCAGCAGCCCGACTAGCGGGAGGCAGAACACCGGGGAGCTGTTTTTT. Translated, it gives CASSPTSGRQNTGELFF.

The CDR3 here is CASGRNRGITGNTIYF. CDR3 sequence (DNA): TGTGCTAGTGGCCGTAACAGGGGAATAACCGGAAACACCATATATTTT. The chain links TRBV12-5 to TRBJ1-3; 7 bases align to TRBD1. Germline-derived CDR1 and CDR2 are LGHNT and FRNRAP. V lost 6 bases, J lost 4 bases, and 12 bases stayed unmatched. The CDR3 is made up of 16 amino acids.

The rearrangement joins TRBV7-2 to TRBJ2-4, with no clear D. V was shortened by 3 bases and J by 7 bases, with 13 bases between the two germline ends. This CDR3 comprises 14 residues. CDR1 is SGHTA, CDR2 FQGNSA, per germline. This CDR3 is CASSLGPGQNIQYF. Here the CDR3 DNA reads TGTGCCAGCAGCTTGGGCCCCGGGCAGAACATTCAGTACTTC.

The V call is TRBV6-5, the J call TRBJ2-5; 10 bases are shared with TRBD2. Germline V gene lookup returns CDR1 MNHEY and CDR2 SVGAGI. This CDR3 has 14 amino acids. J was trimmed by 5 bases and V by 5 bases; bases with no gene match: 5. The CDR3 region has the DNA TGTGCCAGCAGTATGAGCGGGAGGGCGGAGACCCAGTACTTC. Encoded protein: CASSMSGRAETQYF.

The CDR3: CASSRRQGGSYNSPLHF. DNA of the CDR3: TGTGCCAGTAGCCGCAGACAGGGGGGCTCCTATAATTCACCCCTCCACTTT. The chain carries TRBV19 and TRBJ1-6, with 9 bases matching TRBD1. Germline V gene data show CDR1 as LNHDA and CDR2 as SQIVND (reference sequence). This CDR3 comprises 17 residues. V trimming: 6 bases; J trimming: 0 bases; junction bases outside the gene matches: 6.

The V and J genes are TRBV6-4 and TRBJ2-3, with TRBD2 matching over 9 bases. The CDR3 has 20 amino acids. Germline V gene sequence: CDR1 MRHNA, CDR2 SNTAGT. Unmatched junction bases numbered 19, after V lost 6 bases and J lost 0 bases. Here the CDR3 DNA reads TGTGCCAGCAGCCTTCTTAGCGGGAGTACCAGGGGATCTAGCACAGATACGCAGTATTTT. Translated, it gives CASSLLSGSTRGSSTDTQYF.